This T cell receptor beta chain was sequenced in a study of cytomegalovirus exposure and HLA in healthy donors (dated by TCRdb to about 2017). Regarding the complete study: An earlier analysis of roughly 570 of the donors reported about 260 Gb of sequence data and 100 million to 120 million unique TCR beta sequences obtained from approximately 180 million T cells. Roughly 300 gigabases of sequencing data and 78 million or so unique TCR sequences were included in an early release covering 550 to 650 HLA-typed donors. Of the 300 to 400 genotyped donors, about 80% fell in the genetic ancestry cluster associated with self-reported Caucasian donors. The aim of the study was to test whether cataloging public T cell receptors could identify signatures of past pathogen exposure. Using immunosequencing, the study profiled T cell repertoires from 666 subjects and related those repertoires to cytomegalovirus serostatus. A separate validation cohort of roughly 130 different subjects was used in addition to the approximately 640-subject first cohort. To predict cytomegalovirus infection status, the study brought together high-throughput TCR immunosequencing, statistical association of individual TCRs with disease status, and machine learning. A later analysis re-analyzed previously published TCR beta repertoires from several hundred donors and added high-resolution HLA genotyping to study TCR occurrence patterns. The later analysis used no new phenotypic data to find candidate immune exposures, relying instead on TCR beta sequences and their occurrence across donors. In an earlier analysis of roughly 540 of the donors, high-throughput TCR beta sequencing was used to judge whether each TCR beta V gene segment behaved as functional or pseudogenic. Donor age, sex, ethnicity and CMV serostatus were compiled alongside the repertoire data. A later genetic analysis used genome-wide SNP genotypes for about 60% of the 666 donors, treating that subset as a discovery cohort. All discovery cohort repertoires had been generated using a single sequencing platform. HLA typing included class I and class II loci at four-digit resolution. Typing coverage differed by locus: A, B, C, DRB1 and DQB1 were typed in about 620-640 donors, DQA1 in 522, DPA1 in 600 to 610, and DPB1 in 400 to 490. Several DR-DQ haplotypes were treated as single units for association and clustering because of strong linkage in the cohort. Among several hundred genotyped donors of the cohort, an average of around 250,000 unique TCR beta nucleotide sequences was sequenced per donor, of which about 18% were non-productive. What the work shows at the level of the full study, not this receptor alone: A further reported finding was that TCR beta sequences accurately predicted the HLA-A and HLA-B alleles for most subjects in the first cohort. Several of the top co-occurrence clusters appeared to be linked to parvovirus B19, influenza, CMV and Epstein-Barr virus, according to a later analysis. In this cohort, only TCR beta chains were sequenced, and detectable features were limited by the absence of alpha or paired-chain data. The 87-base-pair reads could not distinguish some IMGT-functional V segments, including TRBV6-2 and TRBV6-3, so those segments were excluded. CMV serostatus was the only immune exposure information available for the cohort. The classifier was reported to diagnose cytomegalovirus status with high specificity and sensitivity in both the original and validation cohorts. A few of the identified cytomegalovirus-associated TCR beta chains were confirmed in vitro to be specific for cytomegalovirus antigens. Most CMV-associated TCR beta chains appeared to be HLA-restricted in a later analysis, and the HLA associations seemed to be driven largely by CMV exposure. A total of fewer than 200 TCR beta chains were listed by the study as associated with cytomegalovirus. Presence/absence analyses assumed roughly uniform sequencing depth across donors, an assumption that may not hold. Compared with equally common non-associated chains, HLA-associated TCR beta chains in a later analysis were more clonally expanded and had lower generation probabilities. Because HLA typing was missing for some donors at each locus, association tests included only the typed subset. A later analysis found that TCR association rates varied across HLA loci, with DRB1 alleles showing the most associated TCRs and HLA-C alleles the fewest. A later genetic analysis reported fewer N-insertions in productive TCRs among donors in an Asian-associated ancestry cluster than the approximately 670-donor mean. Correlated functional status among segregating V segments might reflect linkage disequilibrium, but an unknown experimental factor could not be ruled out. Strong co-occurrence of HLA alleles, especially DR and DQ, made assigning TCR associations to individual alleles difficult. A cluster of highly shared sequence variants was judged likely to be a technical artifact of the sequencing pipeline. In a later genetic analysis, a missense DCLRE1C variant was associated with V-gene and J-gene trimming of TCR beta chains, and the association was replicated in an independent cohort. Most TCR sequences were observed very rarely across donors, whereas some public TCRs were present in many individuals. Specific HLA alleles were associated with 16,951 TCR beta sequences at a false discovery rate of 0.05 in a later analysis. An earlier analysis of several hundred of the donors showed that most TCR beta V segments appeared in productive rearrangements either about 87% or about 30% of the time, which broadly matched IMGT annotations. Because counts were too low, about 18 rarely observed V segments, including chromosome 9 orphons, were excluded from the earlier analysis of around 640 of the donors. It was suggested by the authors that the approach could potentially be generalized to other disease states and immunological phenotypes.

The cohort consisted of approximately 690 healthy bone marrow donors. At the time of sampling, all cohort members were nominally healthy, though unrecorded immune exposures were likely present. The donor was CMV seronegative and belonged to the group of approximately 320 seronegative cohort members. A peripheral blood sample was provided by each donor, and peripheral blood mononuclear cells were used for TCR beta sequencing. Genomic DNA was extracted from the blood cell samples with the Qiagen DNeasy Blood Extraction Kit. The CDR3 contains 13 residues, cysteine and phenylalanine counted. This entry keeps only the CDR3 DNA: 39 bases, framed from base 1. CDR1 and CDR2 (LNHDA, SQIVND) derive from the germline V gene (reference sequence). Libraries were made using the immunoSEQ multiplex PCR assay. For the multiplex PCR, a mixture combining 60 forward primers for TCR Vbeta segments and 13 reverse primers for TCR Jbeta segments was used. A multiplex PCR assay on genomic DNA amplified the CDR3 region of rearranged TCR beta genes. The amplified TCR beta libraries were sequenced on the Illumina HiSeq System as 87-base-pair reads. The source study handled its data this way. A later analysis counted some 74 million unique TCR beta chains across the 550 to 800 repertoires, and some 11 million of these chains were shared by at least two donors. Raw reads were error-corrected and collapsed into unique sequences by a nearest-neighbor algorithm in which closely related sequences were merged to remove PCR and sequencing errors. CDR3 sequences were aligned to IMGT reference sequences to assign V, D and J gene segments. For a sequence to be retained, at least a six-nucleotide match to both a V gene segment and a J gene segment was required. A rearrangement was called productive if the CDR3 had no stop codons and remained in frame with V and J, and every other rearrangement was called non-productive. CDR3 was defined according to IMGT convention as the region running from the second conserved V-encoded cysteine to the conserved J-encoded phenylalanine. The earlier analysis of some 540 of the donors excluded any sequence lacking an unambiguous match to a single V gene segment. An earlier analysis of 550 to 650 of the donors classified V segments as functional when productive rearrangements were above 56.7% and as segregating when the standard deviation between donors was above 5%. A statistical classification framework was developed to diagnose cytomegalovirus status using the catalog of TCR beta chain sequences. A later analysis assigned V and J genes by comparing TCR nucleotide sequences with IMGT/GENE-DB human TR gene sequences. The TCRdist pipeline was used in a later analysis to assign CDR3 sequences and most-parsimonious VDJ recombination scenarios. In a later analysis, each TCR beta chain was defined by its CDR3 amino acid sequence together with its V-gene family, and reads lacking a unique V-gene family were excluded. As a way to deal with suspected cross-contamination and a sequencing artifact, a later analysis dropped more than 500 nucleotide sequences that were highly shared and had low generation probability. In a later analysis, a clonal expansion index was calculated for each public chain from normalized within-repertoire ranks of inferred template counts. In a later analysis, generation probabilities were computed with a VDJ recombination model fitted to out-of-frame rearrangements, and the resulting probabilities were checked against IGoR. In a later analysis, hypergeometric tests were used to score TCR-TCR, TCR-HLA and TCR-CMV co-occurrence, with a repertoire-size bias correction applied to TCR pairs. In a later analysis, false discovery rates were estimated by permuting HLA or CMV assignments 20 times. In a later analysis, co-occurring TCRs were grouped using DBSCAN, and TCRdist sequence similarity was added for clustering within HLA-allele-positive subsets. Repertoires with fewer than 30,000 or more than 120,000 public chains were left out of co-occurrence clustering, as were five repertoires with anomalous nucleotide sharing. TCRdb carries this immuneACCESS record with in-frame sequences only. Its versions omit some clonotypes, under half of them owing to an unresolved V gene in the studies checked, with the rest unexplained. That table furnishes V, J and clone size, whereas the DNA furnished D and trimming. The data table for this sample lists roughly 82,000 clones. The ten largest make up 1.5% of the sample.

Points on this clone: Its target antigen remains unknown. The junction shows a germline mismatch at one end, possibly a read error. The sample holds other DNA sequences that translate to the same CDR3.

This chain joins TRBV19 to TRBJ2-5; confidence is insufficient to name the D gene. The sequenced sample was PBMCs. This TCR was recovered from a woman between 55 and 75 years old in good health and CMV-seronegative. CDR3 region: CASSISSGQTQYF. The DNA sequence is TGTGCTAGTAGTATCTCGTCAGGTCAGACCCAGTACTTC.